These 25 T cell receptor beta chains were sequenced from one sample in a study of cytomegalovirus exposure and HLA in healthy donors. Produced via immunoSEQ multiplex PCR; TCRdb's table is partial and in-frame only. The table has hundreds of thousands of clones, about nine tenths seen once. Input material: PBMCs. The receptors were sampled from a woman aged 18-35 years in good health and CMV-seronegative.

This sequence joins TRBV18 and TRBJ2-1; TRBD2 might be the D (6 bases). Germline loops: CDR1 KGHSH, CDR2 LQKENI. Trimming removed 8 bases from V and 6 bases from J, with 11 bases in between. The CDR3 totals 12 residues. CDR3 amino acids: CASAQGGNEQFF. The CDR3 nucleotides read TGTGCCAGCGCCCAGGGAGGCAATGAGCAGTTCTTC.

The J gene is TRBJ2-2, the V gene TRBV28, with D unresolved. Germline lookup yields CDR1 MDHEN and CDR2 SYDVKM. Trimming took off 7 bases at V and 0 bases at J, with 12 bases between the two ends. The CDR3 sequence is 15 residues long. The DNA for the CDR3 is TGTGCCAGCACCTTGACTCGCCCGAACACCGGGGAGCTGTTTTTT. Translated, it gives CASTLTRPNTGELFF.

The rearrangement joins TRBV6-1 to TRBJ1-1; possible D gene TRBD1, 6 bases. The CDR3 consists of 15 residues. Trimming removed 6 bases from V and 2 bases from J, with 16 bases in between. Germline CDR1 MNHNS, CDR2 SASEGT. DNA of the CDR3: TGTGCCAGCAGGACCCAGGGGCTGGGAAACACTGAAGCTTTCTTT. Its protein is CASRTQGLGNTEAFF.

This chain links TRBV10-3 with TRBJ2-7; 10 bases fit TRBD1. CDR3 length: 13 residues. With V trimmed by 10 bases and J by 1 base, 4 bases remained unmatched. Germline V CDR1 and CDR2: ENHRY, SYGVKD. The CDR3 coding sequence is TGTGCCACCGGGGGACAGGGGTCCTACGAGCAGTACTTC. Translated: CATGGQGSYEQYF.

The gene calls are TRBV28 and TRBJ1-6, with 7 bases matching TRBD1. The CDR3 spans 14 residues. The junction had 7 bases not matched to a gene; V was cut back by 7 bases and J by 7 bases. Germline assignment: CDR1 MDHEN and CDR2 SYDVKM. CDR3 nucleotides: TGTGCCAGCAAGCCCGGGACAGTAAATTCACCCCTCCACTTT. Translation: CASKPGTVNSPLHF.

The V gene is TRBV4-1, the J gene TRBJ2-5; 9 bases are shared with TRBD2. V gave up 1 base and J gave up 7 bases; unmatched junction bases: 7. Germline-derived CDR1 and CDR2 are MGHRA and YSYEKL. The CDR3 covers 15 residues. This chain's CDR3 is CASSQGTSEGGTQYF. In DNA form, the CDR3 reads TGCGCCAGCAGCCAAGGGACTAGCGAGGGGGGGACCCAGTACTTC.

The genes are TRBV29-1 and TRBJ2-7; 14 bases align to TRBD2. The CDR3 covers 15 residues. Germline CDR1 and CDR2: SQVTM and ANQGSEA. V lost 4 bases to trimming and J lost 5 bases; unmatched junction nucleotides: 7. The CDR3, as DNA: TGCAGCGTTGCGGGACTAGCGGGAGTCTCGAACGAGCAGTACTTC. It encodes CSVAGLAGVSNEQYF.

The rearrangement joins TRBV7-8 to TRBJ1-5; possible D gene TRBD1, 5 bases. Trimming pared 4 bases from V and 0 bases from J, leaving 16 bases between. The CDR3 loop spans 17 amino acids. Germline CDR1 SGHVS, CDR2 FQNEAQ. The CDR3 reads CASSSYRSANSNQPQHF. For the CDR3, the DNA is TGTGCCAGCAGCTCCTACAGGAGCGCGAATAGCAATCAGCCCCAGCATTTT.

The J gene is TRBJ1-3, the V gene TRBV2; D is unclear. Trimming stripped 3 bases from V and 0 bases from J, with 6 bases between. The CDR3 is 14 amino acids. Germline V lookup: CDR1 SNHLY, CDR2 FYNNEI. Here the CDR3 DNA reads TGTGCCAGCAGTGACCCGAGCTCTGGAAACACCATATATTTT. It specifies CASSDPSSGNTIYF.

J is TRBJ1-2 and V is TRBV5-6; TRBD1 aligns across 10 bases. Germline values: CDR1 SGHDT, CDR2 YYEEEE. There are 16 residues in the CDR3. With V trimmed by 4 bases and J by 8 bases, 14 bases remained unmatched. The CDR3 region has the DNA TGTGCCAGCAGCCTGAAGGGTGGGGGACAGGGGAGCGGCTACACCTTC. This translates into CASSLKGGGQGSGYTF.

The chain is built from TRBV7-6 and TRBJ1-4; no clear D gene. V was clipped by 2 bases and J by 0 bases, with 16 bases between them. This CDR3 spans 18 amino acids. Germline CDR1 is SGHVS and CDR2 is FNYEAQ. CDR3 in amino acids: CASSLSGTGEATNEKLFF. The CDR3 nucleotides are TGTGCCAGCAGCTTATCGGGCACTGGGGAGGCAACTAATGAAAAACTGTTTTTT.

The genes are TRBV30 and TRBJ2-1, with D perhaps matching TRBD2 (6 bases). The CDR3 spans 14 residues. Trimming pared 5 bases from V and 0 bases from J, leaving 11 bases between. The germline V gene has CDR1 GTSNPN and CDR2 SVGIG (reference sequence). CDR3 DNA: TGTGCCTGGGGGACTTCAAGCTCCTACAATGAGCAGTTCTTC. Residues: CAWGTSSSYNEQFF. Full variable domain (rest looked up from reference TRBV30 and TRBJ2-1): SQTIHQWPATLVQPVGSPLSLECTVEGTSNPNLYWYRQAAGRGLQLLFYSVGIGQISSEVPQNLSASRPQDRQFILSSKKLLLSDSGFYLCAWGTSSSYNEQFFGPGTRLTVL.

The CDR3 loop reads CASSDPWGGESEQFF. The CDR3 region has the DNA TGTGCCAGCAGTGACCCCTGGGGGGGAGAAAGTGAGCAGTTCTTC. This chain connects TRBV2 to TRBJ2-1, with 7 bases identical to TRBD2. V lost 3 bases and J lost 9; bases outside the gene matches: 11. CDR3 size: 15 residues. CDR1 and CDR2 (germline): SNHLY, FYNNEI.

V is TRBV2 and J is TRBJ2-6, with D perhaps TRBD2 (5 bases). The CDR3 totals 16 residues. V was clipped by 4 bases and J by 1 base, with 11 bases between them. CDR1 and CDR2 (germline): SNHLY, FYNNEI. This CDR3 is CASSVFSGSGANVLTF. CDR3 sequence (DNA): TGTGCCAGCAGTGTGTTCAGCGGATCTGGGGCCAACGTCCTGACTTTC.

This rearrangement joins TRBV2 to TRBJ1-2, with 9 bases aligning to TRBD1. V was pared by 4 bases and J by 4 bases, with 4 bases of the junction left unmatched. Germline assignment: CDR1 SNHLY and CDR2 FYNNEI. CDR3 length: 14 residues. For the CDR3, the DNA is TGTGCCAGCAGTGTGATACAGGGGGCCTATGGCTACACCTTC. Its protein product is CASSVIQGAYGYTF.

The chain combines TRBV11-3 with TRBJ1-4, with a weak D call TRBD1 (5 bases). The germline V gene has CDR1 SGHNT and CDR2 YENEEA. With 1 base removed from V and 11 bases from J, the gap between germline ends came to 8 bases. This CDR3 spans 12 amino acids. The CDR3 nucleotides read TGTGCCAGCAGCTTAGTACAGGACAAACTGTTTTTT. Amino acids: CASSLVQDKLFF.

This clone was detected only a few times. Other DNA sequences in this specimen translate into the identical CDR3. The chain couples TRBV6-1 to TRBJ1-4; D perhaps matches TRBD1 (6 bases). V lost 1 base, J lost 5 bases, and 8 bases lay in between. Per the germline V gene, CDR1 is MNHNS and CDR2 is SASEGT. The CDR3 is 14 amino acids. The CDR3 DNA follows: TGTGCCAGCAGTGAAGGGCAGGGGAATGAAAAACTGTTTTTT. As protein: CASSEGQGNEKLFF.

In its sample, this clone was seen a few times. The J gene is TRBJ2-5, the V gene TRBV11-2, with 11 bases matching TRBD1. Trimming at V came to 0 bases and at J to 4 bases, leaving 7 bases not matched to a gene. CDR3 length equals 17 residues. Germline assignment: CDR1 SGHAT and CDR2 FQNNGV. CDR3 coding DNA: TGTGCCAGCAGCTTAGATATCGCCGGACAGGGGGCAGAGACCCAGTACTTC. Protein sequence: CASSLDIAGQGAETQYF.

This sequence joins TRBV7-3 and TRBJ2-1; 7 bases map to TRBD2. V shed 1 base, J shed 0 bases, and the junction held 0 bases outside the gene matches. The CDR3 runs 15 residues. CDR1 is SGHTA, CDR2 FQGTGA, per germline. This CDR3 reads CASSLRGGSYNEQFF. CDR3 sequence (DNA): TGTGCCAGCAGCTTAAGGGGGGGCTCCTACAATGAGCAGTTCTTC.

The CDR3 sequence is CASSFKGQLTETQYF. For the CDR3, the DNA is TGTGCCAGCAGTTTCAAAGGACAGTTGACTGAGACCCAGTACTTC. The chain links TRBV28 to TRBJ2-5; the D gene is possibly TRBD1 (6 bases). The CDR3 has 15 amino acids. CDR1 is MDHEN and CDR2 is SYDVKM in the germline V gene. The germline V and J ends were trimmed by 3 bases and 5 bases, with 16 bases remaining between them.

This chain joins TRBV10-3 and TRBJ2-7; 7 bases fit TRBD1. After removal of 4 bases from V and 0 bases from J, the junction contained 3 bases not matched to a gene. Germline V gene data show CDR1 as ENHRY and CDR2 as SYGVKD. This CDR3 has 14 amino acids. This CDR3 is CAISAAGGSYEQYF. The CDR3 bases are TGTGCCATCAGTGCTGCAGGGGGCTCCTACGAGCAGTACTTC.

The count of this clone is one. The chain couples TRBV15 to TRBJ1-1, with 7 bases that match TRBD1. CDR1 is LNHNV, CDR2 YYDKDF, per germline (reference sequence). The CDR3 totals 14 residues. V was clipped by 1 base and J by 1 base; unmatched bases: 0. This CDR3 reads CATSRGDRNTEAFF. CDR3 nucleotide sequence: TGTGCCACCAGCAGAGGGGACAGGAACACTGAAGCTTTCTTT.

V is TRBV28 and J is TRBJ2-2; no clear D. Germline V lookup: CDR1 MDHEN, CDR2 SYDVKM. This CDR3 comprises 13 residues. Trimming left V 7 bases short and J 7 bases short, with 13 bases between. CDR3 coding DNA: TGTGCCAGCAAGATAGCCGGTCGCGGGGAGCTGTTTTTT. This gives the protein CASKIAGRGELFF.

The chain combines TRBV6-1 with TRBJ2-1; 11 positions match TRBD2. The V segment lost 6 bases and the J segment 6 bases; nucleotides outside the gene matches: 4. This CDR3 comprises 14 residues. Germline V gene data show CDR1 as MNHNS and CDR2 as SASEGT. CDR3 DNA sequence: TGTGCCAGCAGGGATAGCGGGAGGGGCAATGAGCAGTTCTTC. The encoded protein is CASRDSGRGNEQFF.

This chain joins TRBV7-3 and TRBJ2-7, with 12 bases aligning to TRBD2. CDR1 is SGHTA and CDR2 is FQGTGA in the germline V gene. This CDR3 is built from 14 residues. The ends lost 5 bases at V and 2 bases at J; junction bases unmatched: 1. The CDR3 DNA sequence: TGTGCCAGCAGCCTAGCGGGAGGGGCCTACGAGCAGTACTTC. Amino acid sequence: CASSLAGGAYEQYF. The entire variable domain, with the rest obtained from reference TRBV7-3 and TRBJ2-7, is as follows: GAGVSQTPSNKVTEKGKYVELRCDPISGHTALYWYRQSLGQGPEFLIYFQGTGAADDSGLPNDRFFAVRPEGSVSTLKIQRTERGDSAVYLCASSLAGGAYEQYFGPGTRLTVT.